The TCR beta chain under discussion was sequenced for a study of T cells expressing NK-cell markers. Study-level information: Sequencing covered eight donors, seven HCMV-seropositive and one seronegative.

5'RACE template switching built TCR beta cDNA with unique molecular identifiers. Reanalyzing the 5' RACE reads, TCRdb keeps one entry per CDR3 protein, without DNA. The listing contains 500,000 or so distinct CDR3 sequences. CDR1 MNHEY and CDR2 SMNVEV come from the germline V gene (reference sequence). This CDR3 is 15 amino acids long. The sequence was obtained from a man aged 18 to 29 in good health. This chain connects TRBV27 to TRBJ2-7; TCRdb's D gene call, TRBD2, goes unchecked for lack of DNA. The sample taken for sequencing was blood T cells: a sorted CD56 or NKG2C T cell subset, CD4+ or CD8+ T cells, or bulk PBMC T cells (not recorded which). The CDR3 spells CASSQGSGSVYEQYF.